Shown below are 5 T cell receptor beta chains from a single sample sequenced in a study of identical twins. A single record per CDR3 protein comes from TCRdb applying MiXCR to the 5' RACE reads. The sample contains just over 350 distinct CDR3 sequences, 81% of which appear only once. The sequencing input was memory (CD45RO+) T cells sorted from blood. The receptors come from a woman between 18 and 29 years old in good health. This table probably holds off-target reads from a library built for another chain.

The CDR3 here is CATSETTGPYSEQYF. The CDR3 bases are TGTGCCACCAGTGAAACAACAGGACCCTACAGCGAGCAGTACTTC. The genes are TRBV24-1 and TRBJ2-7, with TRBD1 as a possible D gene (5 bases). V shed 4 bases and J shed 6 bases, with 18 bases lying between them. Germline V gives CDR1 KGHDR, CDR2 SFDVKD. The CDR3 has 15 residues.

The chain has TRBV10-3 and TRBJ2-7; the D gene is possibly TRBD2 (6 bases). Germline V gene lookup returns CDR1 ENHRY and CDR2 SYGVKD. There are 15 residues in the CDR3. Trimming took 2 bases from V and 3 from J, leaving 14 bases between them. This CDR3 is CAISEGLPGVYEQYF. The CDR3 region has the DNA TGTGCCATCAGTGAGGGGCTACCGGGGGTCTACGAGCAGTACTTC.

The V and J genes are TRBV20-1 and TRBJ2-1; D is possibly TRBD1 (6 bases). V was pared by 0 bases and J by 0 bases, with 21 bases between. Germline V gives CDR1 DFQATT, CDR2 SNEGSKA (reference sequence). The CDR3 extends over 19 amino acids. DNA of the CDR3: TGCAGTGCTAGAGATTTTGGGGACACCGCCCCACGCTCCTACAATGAGCAGTTCTTC. Protein product: CSARDFGDTAPRSYNEQFF.

The chain carries TRBV6-1 and TRBJ2-1; 9 bases are shared with TRBD1. Trimming cost V 10 bases and J 4 bases; bases outside gene matches: 14. Germline V lookup: CDR1 MNHNS, CDR2 SASEGT. There are 16 residues in the CDR3. This CDR3 is CAIRVTRGQGYNEQFF. DNA of the CDR3: TGTGCCATTCGAGTGACGAGGGGACAGGGTTACAATGAGCAGTTCTTC.

This chain joins TRBV29-1 and TRBJ2-7, with D uncertain. The V gene lost 6 bases and the J gene lost 6 bases, with 15 bases spanning the gap. The CDR3 is 12 residues long. Germline V gene data show CDR1 as SQVTM and CDR2 as ANQGSEA. CDR3 sequence: CSVVGGIGEQYF. The CDR3 nucleotides read TGCAGCGTGGTAGGCGGCATTGGCGAGCAGTACTTC.